The 7 T cell receptor beta chains listed next were all sequenced from one sample in a study of blood T cell repertoires in COVID-19. The protocol was immunoSEQ multiplex PCR, while the TCRdb copy is restricted to in-frame clones and leaves out a portion. There are about 210,000 clones in the sample; 70% to 90% occur only once, and roughly 13% lies in the top ten. Material for sequencing was peripheral blood. The receptors here all came from a human donor in a cohort sampled during active COVID-19.

This clone was seen a few times. The V call is TRBV6-5, the J call TRBJ1-4; D remains unclear. The germline V gene encodes CDR1 MNHEY and CDR2 SVGAGI. The CDR3 has 15 amino acids. The ends were cut back, 0 bases at V and 10 bases at J, with 15 bases in the middle. CDR3 residues: CASSYSRWLSGKLFF. CDR3 nucleotides: TGTGCCAGCAGTTACTCGAGGTGGTTGAGTGGAAAACTGTTTTTT.

This rearrangement joins TRBV9 to TRBJ1-5, with TRBD1 as a possible D gene (5 bases). CDR1 is SGDLS, CDR2 YYNGEE, per germline. The CDR3 is 15 residues long. V lost 2 bases and J lost 3, with 12 bases in between. The chain's CDR3 is CASSVGRGVNQPQHF. CDR3 sequence (DNA): TGTGCCAGCAGCGTGGGGCGGGGGGTCAATCAGCCCCAGCATTTT.

The rearrangement links TRBV29-1 to TRBJ1-4; a possible D gene is TRBD1 (5 bases). The V end was cut by 0 bases, the J end by 7 bases, with 12 bases between. This CDR3 comprises 14 residues. The germline V gene encodes CDR1 SQVTM and CDR2 ANQGSEA. CDR3 amino acids: CSVEDFGQGEKLFF. Here the CDR3 DNA reads TGCAGCGTTGAAGATTTTGGTCAGGGTGAAAAACTGTTTTTT.

This clone was seen a single time. The chain uses TRBV7-9 and TRBJ2-5; 13 positions agree with TRBD2. CDR1 SEHNR and CDR2 FQNEAQ come from the germline V gene (reference sequence). V dropped 5 bases and J dropped 5; count of bases not matched to a gene: 14. This CDR3 is 18 amino acids long. The CDR3 loop reads CASSDAGTSGGARETQYF. The DNA for the CDR3 is TGTGCCAGCAGCGACGCAGGAACTAGCGGGGGGGCCCGGGAGACCCAGTACTTC.

The V gene is TRBV27, the J gene TRBJ2-7, with D possibly matching TRBD2 (5 bases). CDR3 length: 12 residues. V was shortened by 6 bases and J by 9 bases, with 15 bases between the two germline ends. CDR1 MNHEY and CDR2 SMNVEV come from the germline V gene (reference sequence). DNA for the CDR3: TGTGCCAGCAGCCCCACTAGAGGTGGGCAGTACTTC. It yields the protein CASSPTRGGQYF.

The chain employs TRBV7-2 and TRBJ2-4; TRBD2 might be the D (5 bases). The CDR3 spans 15 residues. Germline CDR1 SGHTA, CDR2 FQGNSA. Trimming left V 1 base short and J 4 bases short, with 11 bases between. The CDR3 DNA reads as TGTGCCAGCAGCTTAGTCTGGGGAGAGAAAAACATTCAGTACTTC. Protein product: CASSLVWGEKNIQYF.

The rearrangement uses TRBV11-1 and TRBJ1-2, with D possibly matching TRBD1 (5 bases). Trimming removed 5 bases from V and 4 bases from J, with 20 bases in between. CDR1 SGHAT and CDR2 FQDESV come from the germline V gene (reference sequence). The CDR3 length is 16 residues. DNA for the CDR3: TGTGCCAGCAGCCCGGGGGGACGGAGTAAAGGCTATGGCTACACCTTC. Its translation: CASSPGGRSKGYGYTF.